These 11 T cell receptor beta chains came from one sample sequenced in a study of cytomegalovirus exposure and HLA in healthy donors. This PCR relied on a set of 60 Vbeta primers and 13 Jbeta primers. Only in-frame clones appear in the TCRdb table, and some are missing; sequencing was by immunoSEQ multiplex PCR. The table includes about 110,000 clones, approximately 70% detected once. Sequencing input: PBMCs. Receptors were obtained from an older woman in good health and CMV-seropositive.

The J gene is TRBJ1-1, the V gene TRBV6-1; 8 positions agree with TRBD1. V dropped 5 bases and J dropped 1; count of bases not matched to a gene: 6. Germline values: CDR1 MNHNS, CDR2 SASEGT. This CDR3 contains 15 residues. CDR3 in amino acids: CASSLLTGANTEAFF. The DNA of the CDR3 is TGTGCCAGCAGTCTCCTGACAGGGGCGAACACTGAAGCTTTCTTT.

The chain joins TRBV27 to TRBJ2-5; the match to TRBD1 covers 7 bases. V lost 8 bases, J lost 5 bases, and 14 bases stayed unmatched. Germline-derived CDR1 and CDR2 are MNHEY and SMNVEV (reference sequence). CDR3 length equals 15 residues. Here the CDR3 DNA reads TGTGCCAGCGCGCCACTCCAGGGGGAATTGGAGACCCAGTACTTC. Its protein is CASAPLQGELETQYF.

The J gene is TRBJ2-7, the V gene TRBV12-5, with TRBD1 matching over 10 bases. The junction had 3 bases not matched to a gene; V was cut back by 4 bases and J by 3 bases. Germline CDR1 is LGHNT and CDR2 is FRNRAP. The CDR3 has 14 residues. The CDR3 loop reads CASGSGQGIYEQYF. CDR3 sequence (DNA): TGTGCTAGTGGTTCGGGACAGGGGATCTACGAGCAGTACTTC.

The chain recombines TRBV11-2 with TRBJ1-2; no clear D. The CDR3 has 12 residues. V lost 5 bases and J 2 bases, leaving 6 bases between the germline ends. Germline-derived CDR1 and CDR2 are SGHAT and FQNNGV. The CDR3 DNA is TGTGCCAGCAGCCCGCGGAACTATGGCTACACCTTC. Protein sequence: CASSPRNYGYTF. The whole variable domain, remainder taken from reference TRBV11-2 and TRBJ1-2, is EAGVAQSPRYKIIEKRQSVAFWCNPISGHATLYWYQQILGQGPKLLIQFQNNGVVDDSQLPKDRFSAERLKGVDSTLKIQPAKLEDSAVYLCASSPRNYGYTFGSGTRLTVV.

This clone was seen a handful of times. This rearrangement joins TRBV5-1 to TRBJ2-3; D perhaps matches TRBD2 (6 bases). V was cut by 4 bases and J by 1 base, with 13 bases left in between. CDR3 length: 15 residues. The germline CDR1 and CDR2 sequences are SGHRS and YFSETQ. CDR3 coding DNA: TGCGCCAGCAGCCCGGCGGTAGCGGGCACAGATACGCAGTATTTT. Residues: CASSPAVAGTDTQYF.

V is TRBV7-8 and J is TRBJ2-7; D possibly corresponds to TRBD1 (6 bases). The CDR3 contains 15 residues. The germline gives CDR1 SGHVS, CDR2 FQNEAQ. Trimming left V 5 bases short and J 1 base short, with 15 bases between. The CDR3: CASSVGTSSSYEQYF. The CDR3 DNA reads TGTGCCAGCAGCGTAGGGACATCCTCTTCCTACGAGCAGTACTTC.

This clone showed up just a few times. The rearrangement links TRBV9 to TRBJ2-2, with D possibly being TRBD1 (6 bases). In germline, CDR1 is SGDLS, CDR2 YYNGEE. CDR3 length equals 21 residues. The V end was cut by 1 base, the J end by 7 bases, with 32 bases between. CDR3 sequence: CASSVPFPRGNSELLDGELFF. As DNA, the CDR3 is TGTGCCAGCAGCGTACCCTTTCCCAGGGGTAACTCCGAACTTTTGGACGGGGAGCTGTTTTTT.

The J gene is TRBJ2-5, the V gene TRBV2; TRBD2 matches 8 bases. The CDR3 spans 14 residues. Per the germline V gene, CDR1 is SNHLY and CDR2 is FYNNEI. V shed 7 bases, J shed 3 bases, and the junction held 7 bases outside the gene matches. CDR3: CASMGTRSEETQYF. The CDR3 bases are TGTGCCAGCATGGGGACTAGGTCTGAAGAGACCCAGTACTTC.

This chain uses TRBV5-6 with TRBJ1-3; 7 bases line up with TRBD1. There are 14 residues in the CDR3. Germline V gene lookup returns CDR1 SGHDT and CDR2 YYEEEE. After removal of 4 bases from V and 0 bases from J, the junction contained 1 base not matched to a gene. The CDR3 nucleotides read TGTGCCAGCAGCAGGGACAGCTCTGGAAACACCATATATTTT. Translation: CASSRDSSGNTIYF. Drawing the rest from reference TRBV5-6 and TRBJ1-3, the complete variable domain is DAGVTQSPTHLIKTRGQQVTLRCSPKSGHDTVSWYQQALGQGPQFIFQYYEEEERQRGNFPDRFSGHQFPNYSSELNVNALLLGDSALYLCASSRDSSGNTIYFGEGSWLTVV.

The CDR3 region has the DNA TGTGCCAGCAGCGTACAGGTTAGACCCCTCCACTTT. This codes for CASSVQVRPLHF. This chain links TRBV7-2 with TRBJ1-6; TRBD1 might be the D (5 bases). CDR1 and CDR2 (germline): SGHTA, FQGNSA. V dropped 5 bases and J dropped 12 bases, with 11 bases sitting between them. This CDR3 contains 12 residues.

The V call is TRBV6-5, the J call TRBJ1-1; D is perhaps TRBD1 (6 bases). This CDR3 is 15 amino acids long. V lost 7 bases, J lost 1 base, and 16 bases lay in between. Per germline, CDR1 MNHEY and CDR2 SVGAGI. CDR3 loop: CASTEGGHPNTEAFF. The CDR3 DNA follows: TGTGCCAGCACCGAAGGGGGACACCCGAACACTGAAGCTTTCTTT.